Here is one TCR beta chain with its context. Its antigen remains unidentified. The CDR3 is 15 amino acids. Germline-derived CDR1 and CDR2 are SGHDT and YYEEEE. V lost 4 bases and J lost 0, with 11 bases in between. This entry comes from a study of T cell responses to AZD1222 COVID-19 vaccine. Study-wide results and caveats: Clonal diversity was possibly underestimated; the donors were predominantly white British and more often female. Unmutated variant regions are reportedly targeted by nearly half of spike-specific TCRs. Repertoire collection took place solely once the T cell response had peaked. Just five to seven people given AZD1222 tested seropositive at baseline.

Some clones are missing from TCRdb's copy, which holds only in-frame ones; the method was immunoSEQ multiplex PCR. The sample records roughly 140,000 clones, 70% to 90% being singletons. This sequence joins TRBV5-6 and TRBJ2-1; perhaps TRBD1 as D (5 bases). This TCR was sampled from an adult in good health. Sequenced material: peripheral blood, taken on day 0 of MenACWY control vaccination. The CDR3 nucleotides are TGTGCCAGCAGCATACAGGCAACCTCCTACAATGAGCAGTTCTTC. Its translation is CASSIQATSYNEQFF.